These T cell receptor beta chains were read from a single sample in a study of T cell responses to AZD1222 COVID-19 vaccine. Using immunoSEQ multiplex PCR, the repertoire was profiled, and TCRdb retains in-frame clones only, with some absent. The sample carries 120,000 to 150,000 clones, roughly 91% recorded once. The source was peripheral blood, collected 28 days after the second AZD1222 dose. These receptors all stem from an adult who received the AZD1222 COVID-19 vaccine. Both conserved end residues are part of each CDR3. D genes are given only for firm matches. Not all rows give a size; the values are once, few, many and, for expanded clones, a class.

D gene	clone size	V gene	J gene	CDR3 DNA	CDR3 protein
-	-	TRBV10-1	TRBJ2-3	TGCGCCAGCAGTGATAGAACGGAACTACGAGATACGCAGTATTTT	CASSDRTELRDTQYF
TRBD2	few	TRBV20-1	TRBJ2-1	TGCAGTGGAGCTAGCGGGACCCTCCAGTTCTTC	CSGASGTLQFF
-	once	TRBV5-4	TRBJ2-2	TGTGCCAGCAGCGCCGTAGACACCGGGGAGCTGTTTTTT	CASSAVDTGELFF
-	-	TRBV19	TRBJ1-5	TGTGCCAGTAGTATAGGGAGCGGGAATAGGAATCAGCCCCAGCATTTT	CASSIGSGNRNQPQHF
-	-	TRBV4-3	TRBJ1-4	TGCGCCAGCAGCCAAGGTGTGCTCAGGGGAGGGGAAAAACTGTTTTTT	CASSQGVLRGGEKLFF
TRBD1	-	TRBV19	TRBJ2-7	TGTGCCAGTAGTTCCGGGACAGGCTTCTACGAGCAGTACTTC	CASSSGTGFYEQYF
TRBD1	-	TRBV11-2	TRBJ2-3	TGTGCCAGCAGCTTAGGGGGACAGGGGACAGATACGCAGTATTTT	CASSLGGQGTDTQYF
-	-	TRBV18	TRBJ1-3	TGTGCCAGCTCCCGGGGAACTGGAAACACCATATATTTT	CASSRGTGNTIYF
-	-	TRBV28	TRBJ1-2	TGTGCCAGCTCGGCAGGAGCGCCTAACTATGGCTACACCTTC	CASSAGAPNYGYTF
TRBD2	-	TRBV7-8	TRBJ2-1	TGTGCCAGCAGCTTGAGGGACTACACCTACAATGAGCAGTTCTTC	CASSLRDYTYNEQFF
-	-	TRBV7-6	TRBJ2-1	TGTGCCAGCAGCATGGGACTGGTCTCCTACAATGAGCAGTTCTTC	CASSMGLVSYNEQFF
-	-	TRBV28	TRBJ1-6	TGTGCCAGCAGTTCGTTTCGGCAGAGGTCTTCGTCACCCCTCCACTTT	CASSSFRQRSSSPLHF
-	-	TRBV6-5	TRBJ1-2	TGTGCCAGCAGTTCAGGGAACGGCTACACCTTC	CASSSGNGYTF
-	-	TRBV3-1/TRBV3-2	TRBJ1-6	TGTGCCAGCAGCCAAGATGATTACGATTCACCCCTCCACTTT	CASSQDDYDSPLHF
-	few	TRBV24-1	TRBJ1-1	TGTGCCACCAGTGAGGCGGGGGAAAACACTGAAGCTTTCTTT	CATSEAGENTEAFF
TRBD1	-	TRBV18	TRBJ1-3	TGTGCCAGCTCACTCCTCCGGGACAGTGGAAACACCATATATTTT	CASSLLRDSGNTIYF
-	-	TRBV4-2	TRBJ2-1	TGTGCCAGCAGCCAAGGGGACGGAAACAATGAGCAGTTCTTC	CASSQGDGNNEQFF
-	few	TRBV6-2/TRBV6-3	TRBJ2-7	TGTGCCAGCAGTCCACGCGGGTCCTCCTACGAGCAGTACTTC	CASSPRGSSYEQYF
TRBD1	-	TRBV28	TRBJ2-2	TGTGCCAGCAGTGCACCTGGGACAGGGCTTATCGGGGAGCTGTTTTTT	CASSAPGTGLIGELFF
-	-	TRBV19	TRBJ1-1	TGTGCATCCGGGGGTAGGCGCAACCCCGGTCAGGACACTGAAGCTTTCTTT	CASGGRRNPGQDTEAFF
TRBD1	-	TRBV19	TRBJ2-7	TGTGCCAGTAGCAGGTCGGGACAGGGGACAACCTACGAGCAGTACTTC	CASSRSGQGTTYEQYF
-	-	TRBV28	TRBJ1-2	TGTGCCAGCAGTTCGGGGGCGACGGCGGCTGGCTACACCTTC	CASSSGATAAGYTF
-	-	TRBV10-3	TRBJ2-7	TGTGCCATCAGTGAGATGGGGACCTATGGAGAGCAGTACTTC	CAISEMGTYGEQYF
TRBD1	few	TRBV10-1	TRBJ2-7	TGCGCCAGCAGTGAGTCGGGACAGGCCTACGAGCAGTACTTC	CASSESGQAYEQYF
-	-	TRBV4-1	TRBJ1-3	TGCGCCAGCAGCCAAGTTGTTTTTGTTGGTGGAAACACCATATATTTT	CASSQVVFVGGNTIYF
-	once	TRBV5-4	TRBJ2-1	TGTGCCAGCAGCTTCTCAGGGGTTTTTGGCCAGTTCTTC	CASSFSGVFGQFF
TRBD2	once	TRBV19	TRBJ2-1	TGTGCCAGTAGTACCCGACTAGCCATCAACAATGAGCAGTTCTTC	CASSTRLAINNEQFF
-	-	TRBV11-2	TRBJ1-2	TGTGCCAGCAGTCCTGGACAGTCCTATGGCTACACCTTC	CASSPGQSYGYTF
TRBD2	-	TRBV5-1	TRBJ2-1	TGCGCCAGCAGCTTGGTCGGGCCCGGGACTAGCGGAGTCAGCAATGAGCAGTTCTTC	CASSLVGPGTSGVSNEQFF
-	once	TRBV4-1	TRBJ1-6	TGCGCCAGCAGCTTCGGCAGTACCAACACGGATGCACCCCTCCACTTT	CASSFGSTNTDAPLHF
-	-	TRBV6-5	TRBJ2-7	TGTGCCACCTCCGGGAGCGTCGCACGACACGAGCAGTACTTC	CATSGSVARHEQYF
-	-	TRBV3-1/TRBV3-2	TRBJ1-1	TGTGCCAGCAGCCAAGTTGCACGAAGAAACACTGAAGCTTTCTTT	CASSQVARRNTEAFF
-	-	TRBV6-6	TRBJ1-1	TGTGCCAGCAGTTACGCGTTTGAAGCTTTCTTT	CASSYAFEAFF
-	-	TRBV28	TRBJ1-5	TGTGCCGTTCAGGGAACAGCTCGTCAGCCCCAGCATTTT	CAVQGTARQPQHF
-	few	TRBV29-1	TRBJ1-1	TGCAGCGTTGATCGGTCAAAGGCTGAAGCTTTCTTT	CSVDRSKAEAFF
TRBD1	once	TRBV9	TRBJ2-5	TGTGCCAGCTCCCCATCGGGACAGTGGAGGGAGACCCAGTACTTC	CASSPSGQWRETQYF
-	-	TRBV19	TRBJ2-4	TGTGCCAGTAGTAGGTATCCCGACACCAAAAACATTCAGTACTTC	CASSRYPDTKNIQYF
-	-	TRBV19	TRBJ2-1	TGTGCCAGTAGTAGTGTTCGGGGTGAGCAGTTCTTC	CASSSVRGEQFF
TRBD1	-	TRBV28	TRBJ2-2	TGTGCCAGCACTGGAGGACAGGGGGTTTACACCGGGGAGCTGTTTTTT	CASTGGQGVYTGELFF
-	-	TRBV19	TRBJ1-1	TGTGCCAGTAGTATAGTTTCCGGGACACCGGAGAACACTGAAGCTTTCTTT	CASSIVSGTPENTEAFF
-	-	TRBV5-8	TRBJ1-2	TGTGCCAGCAGCTTGAGGGCTGCGGACTATGGCTACACCTTC	CASSLRAADYGYTF
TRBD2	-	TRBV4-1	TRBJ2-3	TGCGCCAGCAGCCAAGGACTAGCGGGGGGGCGAAGCACAGATACGCAGTATTTT	CASSQGLAGGRSTDTQYF